What follows are 20 T cell receptor beta chains derived from one specimen sequenced in a study of vaccination and CD4 T cells after COVID-19. The antigens of these receptors remain unknown. Cultured CD4+ T cells had their DNA profiled by the Oncomine TCR Beta short-read assay. TCRdb called the PCR reads again in MiXCR, with one record for every CDR3 protein. The sample has just under 2,000 distinct CDR3 sequences, around 70% seen once. Treatment denoted: approximately nine-day PBMC culture with coronavirus spike peptide pools or control peptides (ViraFEST assay). Material: CD4+ T cells from blood, cultured in vitro, obtained after SARS-CoV-2 vaccination. The receptors shown here come from a human donor who had recovered from COVID-19.

The rearrangement uses TRBV29-1 and TRBJ1-1, with D uncertain. The germline V and J ends were trimmed by 1 base and 1 base, with 4 bases remaining between them. From germline, CDR1 is SQVTM and CDR2 ANQGSEA. The CDR3 length is 12 residues. The CDR3 nucleotides are TGCAGCGTTGAAGTCGAGAACACTGAAGCTTTCTTT. It yields the protein CSVEVENTEAFF. Using reference TRBV29-1 and TRBJ1-1 for the parts outside the CDR3, the full variable domain is SAVISQKPSRDICQRGTSLTIQCQVDSQVTMMFWYRQQPGQSLTLIATANQGSEATYESGFVIDKFPISRPNLTFSTLTVSNMSPEDSSIYLCSVEVENTEAFFGQGTRLTVV.

The J gene is TRBJ2-7, the V gene TRBV7-8; 11 nucleotides line up with TRBD2. Germline CDR1 and CDR2: SGHVS and FQNEAQ. The CDR3 runs to 17 residues. Unmatched junction bases numbered 14, after V lost 5 bases and J lost 5 bases. This CDR3 reads CASSPPLRLAGRNEQYF. The DNA of the CDR3 is TGTGCCAGCAGCCCCCCCCTGAGACTAGCGGGAAGAAACGAGCAGTACTTC.

This chain joins TRBV5-1 and TRBJ2-5; D unresolved. Germline-derived CDR1 and CDR2 are SGHRS and YFSETQ. V was clipped by 6 bases and J by 2 bases, with 5 bases between them. The CDR3 consists of 11 residues. The DNA for the CDR3 is TGCGCCAGCACCCTACAAGAGACCCAGTACTTC. This gives the protein CASTLQETQYF.

This sequence joins TRBV20-1 and TRBJ1-5; TRBD1 matches at 8 bases. Trimming took 5 bases from V and 4 from J; bases not matched to a gene: 4. Germline loops: CDR1 DFQATT, CDR2 SNEGSKA (reference sequence). The CDR3 is 13 residues long. As DNA, the CDR3 is TGCAGTGCTCAGGGGGCAGGGAATCAGCCCCAGCATTTT. This encodes CSAQGAGNQPQHF.

The chain is built from TRBV7-9 and TRBJ2-5; D possibly corresponds to TRBD2 (6 bases). The CDR3 extends over 13 amino acids. Trimming pared 5 bases from V and 5 bases from J, leaving 12 bases between. Germline CDR1 is SEHNR and CDR2 is FQNEAQ (reference sequence). CDR3 nucleotides: TGTGCCAGCAGCCCTGGGAGGTCGGAGACCCAGTACTTC. It translates to CASSPGRSETQYF.

This clonotype has just a few counts. The chain uses TRBV7-8 and TRBJ2-7, with D perhaps given as TRBD1 or TRBD2 (5 bases each). Deletions cut 4 bases from V and 2 bases from J, with 15 bases between. The CDR3 contains 15 residues. Germline V gene lookup returns CDR1 SGHVS and CDR2 FQNEAQ. Written as DNA, the CDR3 is TGTGCCAGCAGCTCCTTGGGGGTTAGCGCCTACGAGCAGTACTTC. Translation gives CASSSLGVSAYEQYF.

This clonotype was observed a handful of times. The V call is TRBV20-1, the J call TRBJ1-1; 7 bases are shared with TRBD1. Germline trimming cut 2 bases from V and 6 bases from J; bases unmatched to any gene: 9. The CDR3 length is 14 residues. Germline V lookup: CDR1 DFQATT, CDR2 SNEGSKA (reference sequence). The CDR3 region has the DNA TGCAGTGCTAGATGGACAGGTGTTTTCGCTGAAGCTTTCTTT. It translates to CSARWTGVFAEAFF.

The chain couples TRBV7-2 to TRBJ1-2, with TRBD1 matching 7 bases. Looked up from germline, CDR1 is SGHTA and CDR2 is FQGNSA. Germline trimming cut 1 base from V and 4 bases from J; bases unmatched to any gene: 6. This CDR3 spans 15 amino acids. CDR3 sequence reads: CASSLGGQAGYGYTF. The CDR3 region has the DNA TGTGCCAGCAGCTTAGGAGGACAGGCCGGCTATGGCTACACCTTC. Using reference TRBV7-2 and TRBJ1-2 for the parts outside the CDR3, the full variable domain is GAGVSQSPSNKVTEKGKDVELRCDPISGHTALYWYRQSLGQGLEFLIYFQGNSAPDKSGLPSDRFSAERTGGSVSTLTIQRTQQEDSAVYLCASSLGGQAGYGYTFGSGTRLTVV.

This chain joins TRBV19 and TRBJ2-2, with D possibly being TRBD1 (5 bases). V lost 5 bases to trimming and J lost 0 bases, with 10 bases between them. This CDR3 comprises 15 residues. The germline V gene encodes CDR1 LNHDA and CDR2 SQIVND (reference sequence). The CDR3, as DNA: TGTGCCAGTAGTGTCACAGGACCGAACACCGGGGAGCTGTTTTTT. This codes for CASSVTGPNTGELFF.

CDR3 region: CASSPPGTINEQYF. Written as DNA, the CDR3 is TGTGCCAGCAGCCCACCCGGGACAATTAACGAGCAGTACTTC. The chain combines TRBV7-2 with TRBJ2-7, with D possibly TRBD1 on 6 matching bases. Trimming left V 5 bases short and J 5 bases short, with 16 bases between. Germline lookup yields CDR1 SGHTA and CDR2 FQGNSA. This CDR3 comprises 14 residues.

This clonotype was detected only a few times. The chain employs TRBV2 and TRBJ2-5; weak D call: TRBD1 (6 bases). This CDR3 is 13 amino acids long. Trimming removed 6 bases from V and 5 bases from J, with 13 bases in between. Germline loops: CDR1 SNHLY, CDR2 FYNNEI. For the CDR3, the DNA is TGTGCCAGCAGGCCAGGGGCATTGGAGACCCAGTACTTC. This gives the protein CASRPGALETQYF.

This rearrangement joins TRBV20-1 to TRBJ2-5, with 7 positions matching TRBD2. The V segment lost 6 bases and the J segment 1 base; nucleotides outside the gene matches: 8. The germline gives CDR1 DFQATT, CDR2 SNEGSKA (reference sequence). This CDR3 comprises 14 residues. This CDR3 is CSARESGAQETQYF. In DNA form, the CDR3 reads TGCAGTGCCAGGGAAAGCGGGGCCCAAGAGACCCAGTACTTC.

This chain joins TRBV7-9 and TRBJ2-4; TRBD2 matches at 8 bases. This CDR3 has 16 amino acids. Losses at the gene ends were 5 bases for V and 8 bases for J; bases not matched to a gene: 14. CDR1 SEHNR and CDR2 FQNEAQ come from the germline V gene (reference sequence). The CDR3 DNA is TGTGCCAGCAGCCCTGGGGCGGGGGGCCTATTGGACATTCAGTACTTC. It is translated as CASSPGAGGLLDIQYF.

A single count supports this clonotype. The rearrangement joins TRBV19 to TRBJ2-3; 9 bases align to TRBD1. CDR3 length equals 15 residues. CDR1 and CDR2 (germline): LNHDA, SQIVND (reference sequence). V shed 4 bases and J 4 bases; nucleotides not matched to a gene: 6. CDR3 DNA sequence: TGTGCCAGTAGTAGCGGACAGGGGCAGGCAGATACGCAGTATTTT. Translation: CASSSGQGQADTQYF.

In this sample, this clonotype turned up a few times. The V and J genes are TRBV20-1 and TRBJ2-5; D possibly uses TRBD1 or TRBD2 (5 bases each). From germline, CDR1 is DFQATT and CDR2 SNEGSKA (reference sequence). Trimming removed 3 bases at V and 4 bases at J, with 15 bases between. The CDR3 length is 14 residues. For the CDR3, the DNA is TGCAGTGCTAGTCCCTGGGGTGGGGGAGAGACCCAGTACTTC. It specifies CSASPWGGGETQYF.

This clonotype showed up just a few times. V is TRBV4-1 and J is TRBJ2-3; D remains unclear. The germline V and J ends were trimmed by 1 base and 5 bases, with 4 bases remaining between them. CDR1 and CDR2 from the germline V gene are MGHRA and YSYEKL. The CDR3 runs to 12 residues. The CDR3 sequence: CASSQVLDTQYF. CDR3 DNA sequence: TGCGCCAGCAGCCAAGTATTAGATACGCAGTATTTT.

A single count supports this clonotype. This rearrangement joins TRBV7-2 to TRBJ1-1; D uncertain. The germline V gene has CDR1 SGHTA and CDR2 FQGNSA. V dropped 1 base and J dropped 6 bases, with 9 bases sitting between them. This CDR3 is built from 13 residues. The CDR3 here is CASSLGPPAEAFF. The CDR3 bases are TGTGCCAGCAGCTTAGGACCCCCGGCTGAAGCTTTCTTT.

This clonotype occurred a few times. V and J are TRBV27 and TRBJ1-1; the D gene is possibly TRBD1 (6 bases). The V gene's germline CDR1 is MNHEY and CDR2 SMNVEV (reference sequence). The ends were cut back, 6 bases at V and 1 base at J, with 15 bases in the middle. This CDR3 spans 15 amino acids. CDR3 nucleotides: TGTGCCAGCAGCCGAAACTTACAGGGGAACACTGAAGCTTTCTTT. It is translated as CASSRNLQGNTEAFF.

This clonotype was seen a handful of times. The chain employs TRBV20-1 and TRBJ2-7; 12 bases align to TRBD2. In germline, CDR1 is DFQATT, CDR2 SNEGSKA (reference sequence). The CDR3 length is 20 residues. With V trimmed by 0 bases and J by 3 bases, 18 bases remained unmatched. The CDR3 spells CSARDHRSGLGLAGIYEQYF. Written as DNA, the CDR3 is TGCAGTGCTAGAGATCACCGATCAGGGCTAGGACTAGCGGGAATCTACGAGCAGTACTTC.

The V call is TRBV6-5, the J call TRBJ2-1; D possibly matches TRBD1 or TRBD2 (5 bases each). The CDR3 is made up of 16 amino acids. V shed 2 bases and J shed 4 bases, with 15 bases lying between them. The germline V gene has CDR1 MNHEY and CDR2 SVGAGI. The DNA of the CDR3 is TGTGCCAGCAGTTACCCCCCGGGGCGACTTTACAATGAGCAGTTCTTC. Translation: CASSYPPGRLYNEQFF.